Below, 10 T cell receptor beta chains from the same sample are listed, as sequenced in a study of blood T cell repertoires in COVID-19. This table comes from immunoSEQ multiplex PCR, and its TCRdb copy is limited to in-frame clones, with some not included. Of 200,000 or so clones in the sample, over 75% were seen once. The sample was peripheral blood. The receptors come from a man aged 55 to 70 with acute or convalescent COVID-19.

The chain combines TRBV27 with TRBJ2-1; tentative D call: TRBD1 (6 bases). The CDR3 consists of 16 residues. The V and J ends lost 4 bases and 0 bases respectively, with 13 bases between them. Germline V CDR1 and CDR2: MNHEY, SMNVEV (reference sequence). The CDR3: CASSSTPDSSYNEQFF. The CDR3 DNA sequence: TGTGCCAGCAGTTCAACCCCGGACAGCTCCTACAATGAGCAGTTCTTC.

CDR3 residues: CASSLDRGSYDYGYTF. The CDR3 nucleotides are TGTGCCAGCAGTTTGGACAGGGGGTCTTATGACTATGGCTACACCTTC. J is TRBJ1-2 and V is TRBV6-5, with TRBD1 identical over 10 bases. The germline V gene encodes CDR1 MNHEY and CDR2 SVGAGI. J was trimmed by 3 bases and V by 4 bases; bases with no gene match: 8. The CDR3 runs 16 residues.

The chain couples TRBV7-2 to TRBJ2-7, with 7 bases matching TRBD2. The V gene's germline CDR1 is SGHTA and CDR2 FQGNSA. CDR3 size: 14 residues. J was trimmed by 3 bases and V by 5 bases; bases with no gene match: 7. The CDR3 protein is CASSGGGALYEQYF. CDR3 DNA sequence: TGTGCCAGCAGCGGGGGAGGGGCCCTCTACGAGCAGTACTTC.

The rearrangement joins TRBV10-1 to TRBJ2-1; TRBD2 matches at 8 bases. This CDR3 is 16 amino acids long. V lost 0 bases to trimming and J lost 3 bases; unmatched junction nucleotides: 4. Germline V lookup: CDR1 WNHNN, CDR2 SYGVQD (reference sequence). CDR3 sequence reads: CASSESPSGSYNEQFF. CDR3 DNA sequence: TGCGCCAGCAGTGAGTCACCCAGCGGGAGCTACAATGAGCAGTTCTTC.

This rearrangement joins TRBV6-7 to TRBJ2-7; 7 bases line up with TRBD1. TRBV6-7 qualifies as an ORF whose function is uncertain. The CDR3 consists of 12 residues. The V segment lost 6 bases and the J segment 5 bases; nucleotides outside the gene matches: 4. CDR3 in amino acids: CASSLDRDEQYF. CDR3 in DNA: TGTGCCAGCAGCCTCGACAGGGACGAGCAGTACTTC.

The genes are TRBV6-2 or TRBV6-3 and TRBJ2-7; 9 bases are a match to TRBD2. After removal of 6 bases from V and 0 bases from J, the junction contained 9 bases not matched to a gene. The CDR3 totals 16 residues. Per germline, CDR1 MNHEY and CDR2 SVGEGT. The chain's CDR3 is CASSNELAGASYEQYF. Written as DNA, the CDR3 is TGTGCCAGCAGCAACGAACTAGCGGGCGCCTCCTACGAGCAGTACTTC.

This chain connects TRBV5-6 to TRBJ2-5; 10 bases map to TRBD1. This CDR3 region has 16 residues. Losses at the gene ends were 4 bases for V and 7 bases for J; bases not matched to a gene: 13. CDR1 is SGHDT, CDR2 YYEEEE, per germline. CDR3 in amino acids: CASSNNPGQGSGTQYF. DNA of the CDR3: TGTGCCAGCAGCAACAACCCGGGACAGGGGAGTGGGACCCAGTACTTC.

The rearrangement uses TRBV19 and TRBJ1-1, with a possible D match to TRBD1 (6 bases). Germline CDR1 reads LNHDA; CDR2 reads SQIVND (reference sequence). V was shortened by 9 bases and J by 1 base, with 9 bases between the two germline ends. The CDR3 runs 12 residues. This CDR3 is CASTDRNTEAFF. DNA of the CDR3: TGTGCCAGCACGGACAGGAACACTGAAGCTTTCTTT.

This clone was seen only once. V is TRBV7-2 and J is TRBJ2-5, with 7 bases lining up with TRBD1. The CDR3 totals 13 residues. J was trimmed by 4 bases and V by 4 bases; bases with no gene match: 3. Germline CDR1 is SGHTA and CDR2 is FQGNSA. DNA of the CDR3: TGTGCCAGCAGCTCCTCAGGGGGAGAGACCCAGTACTTC. It encodes CASSSSGGETQYF. The whole variable domain, filled in from reference TRBV7-2 and TRBJ2-5, reads GAGVSQSPSNKVTEKGKDVELRCDPISGHTALYWYRQSLGQGLEFLIYFQGNSAPDKSGLPSDRFSAERTGGSVSTLTIQRTQQEDSAVYLCASSSSGGETQYFGPGTRLLVL.

CDR3 sequence (DNA): TGCGCCAGCAGCTTGGAGCAGGGGGTTTCTGGAAACACCATATATTTT. Translated, it gives CASSLEQGVSGNTIYF. The V gene is TRBV5-1, the J gene TRBJ1-3, with 7 positions matching TRBD1. J gave up 1 base and V 0 bases, and 4 bases lay outside the gene matches. CDR1 and CDR2 (germline): SGHRS, YFSETQ. The CDR3 is 16 amino acids. Combining the CDR3 with reference TRBV5-1 and TRBJ1-3 gives the whole variable domain KAGVTQTPRYLIKTRGQQVTLSCSPISGHRSVSWYQQTPGQGLQFLFEYFSETQRNKGNFPGRFSGRQFSNSRSEMNVSTLELGDSALYLCASSLEQGVSGNTIYFGEGSWLTVV.